This T cell receptor (beta chain) was observed in a study of graft-versus-host responses after intestinal transplantation. Study conclusions and caveats: Within the allografts of patients who had graft-donor T cell macrochimerism, graft-versus-host to host-versus-graft clonal ratios were high.

TCRdb's table, derived via immunoSEQ multiplex PCR, lists solely in-frame clones and lacks some. The sample yields tens of thousands of clones, roughly 88% seen once. As concerns this clone: Its antigen is undetermined.

V was pared by 0 bases and J by 7 bases, with 12 bases between. Per the germline V gene, CDR1 is SGHDN and CDR2 is FVKESK. The CDR3 sequence is 14 residues long. The clonotype was recovered from a human donor who received an intestinal transplant. The sequences come from unstimulated CD8+ T cells sorted from spleen or lymph node cells, collected before intestinal transplant. This rearrangement joins TRBV14 to TRBJ1-2; the D gene is possibly TRBD1 (5 bases). The CDR3 loop is CASSQEDILFGYTF. In DNA form, the CDR3 reads TGTGCCAGCAGCCAAGAGGACATTCTATTTGGCTACACCTTC.